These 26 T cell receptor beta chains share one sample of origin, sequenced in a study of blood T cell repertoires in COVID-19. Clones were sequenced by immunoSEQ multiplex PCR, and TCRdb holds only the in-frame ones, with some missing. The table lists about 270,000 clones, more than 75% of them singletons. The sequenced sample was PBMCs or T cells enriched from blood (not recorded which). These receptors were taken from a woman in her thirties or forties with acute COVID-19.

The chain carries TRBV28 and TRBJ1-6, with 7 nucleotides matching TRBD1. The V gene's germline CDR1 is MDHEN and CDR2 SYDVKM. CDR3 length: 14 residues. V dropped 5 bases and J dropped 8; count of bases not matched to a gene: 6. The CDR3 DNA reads TGTGCCAGCAGTCTAGGGACAGAATATTCACCCCTCCACTTT. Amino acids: CASSLGTEYSPLHF.

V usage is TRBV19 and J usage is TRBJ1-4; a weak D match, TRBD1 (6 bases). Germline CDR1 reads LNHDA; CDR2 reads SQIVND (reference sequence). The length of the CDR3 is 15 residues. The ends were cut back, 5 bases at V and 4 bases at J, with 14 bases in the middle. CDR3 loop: CASSGYREGNEKLFF. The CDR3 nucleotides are TGTGCCAGTAGTGGATACAGGGAGGGTAATGAAAAACTGTTTTTT.

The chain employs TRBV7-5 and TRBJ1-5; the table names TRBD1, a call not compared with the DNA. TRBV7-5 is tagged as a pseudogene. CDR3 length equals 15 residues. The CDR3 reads CVRSSGTGINQPQHF. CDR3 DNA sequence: TGTGTCAGAAGCAGTGGGACAGGGATAAATCAGCCCCAGCATTTT.

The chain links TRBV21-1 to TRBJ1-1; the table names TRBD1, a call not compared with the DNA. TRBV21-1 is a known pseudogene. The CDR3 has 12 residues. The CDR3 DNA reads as TGTGCCAGCAGCCTACAGGGTGATTGGGCTTTCTTT. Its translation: CASSLQGDWAFF.

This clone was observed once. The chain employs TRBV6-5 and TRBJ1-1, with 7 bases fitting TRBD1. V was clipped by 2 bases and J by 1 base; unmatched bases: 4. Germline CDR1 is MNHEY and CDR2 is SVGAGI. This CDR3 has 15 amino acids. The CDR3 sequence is CASSYSRTGNTEAFF. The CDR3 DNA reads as TGTGCCAGCAGTTACAGCAGGACAGGGAACACTGAAGCTTTCTTT.

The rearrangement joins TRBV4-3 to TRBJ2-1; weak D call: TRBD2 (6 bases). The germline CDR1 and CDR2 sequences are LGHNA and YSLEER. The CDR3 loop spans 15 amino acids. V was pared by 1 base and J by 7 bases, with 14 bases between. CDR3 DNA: TGCGCCAGCAGCCAAGGGGAACTAGCAAGAAATGAGCAGTTCTTC. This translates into CASSQGELARNEQFF.

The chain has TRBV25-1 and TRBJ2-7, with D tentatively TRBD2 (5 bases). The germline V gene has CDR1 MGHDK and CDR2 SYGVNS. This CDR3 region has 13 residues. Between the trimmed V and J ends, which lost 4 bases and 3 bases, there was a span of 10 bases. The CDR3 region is CASSVPGNYEQYF. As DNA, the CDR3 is TGTGCCAGCAGTGTACCCGGGAACTACGAGCAGTACTTC.

Written as DNA, the CDR3 is TGCGCCAGCAGCTTGGGAGGACAGGGTGTTAAGGAGCAGTTCTTC. Protein sequence: CASSLGGQGVKEQFF. This sequence joins TRBV5-1 and TRBJ2-1, with 8 bases lining up with TRBD1. The V and J ends lost 0 bases and 10 bases, in that order; junction bases with no gene match: 9. Germline CDR1 and CDR2: SGHRS and YFSETQ. There are 15 residues in the CDR3.

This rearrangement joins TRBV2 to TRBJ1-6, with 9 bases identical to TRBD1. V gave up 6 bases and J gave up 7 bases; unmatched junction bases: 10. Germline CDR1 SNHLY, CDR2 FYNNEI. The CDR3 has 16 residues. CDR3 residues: CASSRTGTGLNSPLHF. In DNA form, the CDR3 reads TGTGCCAGCAGCCGAACCGGGACAGGGTTGAATTCACCCCTCCACTTT.

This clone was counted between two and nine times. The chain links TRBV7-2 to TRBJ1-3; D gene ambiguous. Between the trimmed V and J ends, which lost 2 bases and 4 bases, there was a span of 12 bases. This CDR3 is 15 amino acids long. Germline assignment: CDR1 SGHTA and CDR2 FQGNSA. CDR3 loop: CASSLRGIYGNTIYF. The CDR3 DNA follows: TGTGCCAGCAGCTTACGCGGTATCTACGGAAACACCATATATTTT.

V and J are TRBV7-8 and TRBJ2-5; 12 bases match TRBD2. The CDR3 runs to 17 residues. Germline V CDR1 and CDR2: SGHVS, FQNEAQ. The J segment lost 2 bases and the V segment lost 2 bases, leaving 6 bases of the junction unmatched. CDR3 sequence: CASSLLPLAGGQETQYF. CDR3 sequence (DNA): TGTGCCAGCAGCTTACTCCCACTAGCGGGAGGACAAGAGACCCAGTACTTC.

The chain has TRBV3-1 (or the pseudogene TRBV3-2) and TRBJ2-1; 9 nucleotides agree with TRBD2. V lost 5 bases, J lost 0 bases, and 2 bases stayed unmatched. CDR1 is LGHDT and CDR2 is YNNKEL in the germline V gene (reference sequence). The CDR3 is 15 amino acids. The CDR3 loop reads CASSLGLASYNEQFF. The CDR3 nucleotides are TGTGCCAGCAGCTTGGGACTAGCCTCCTACAATGAGCAGTTCTTC.

The CDR3 here is CASSPGTAKETQYF. The DNA of the CDR3 is TGTGCCAGCAGCCCTGGGACAGCCAAAGAGACCCAGTACTTC. This chain connects TRBV7-9 to TRBJ2-5, with 7 positions matching TRBD1. The V gene's germline CDR1 is SEHNR and CDR2 FQNEAQ (reference sequence). The ends lost 5 bases at V and 3 bases at J; junction bases unmatched: 6. The CDR3 spans 14 residues.

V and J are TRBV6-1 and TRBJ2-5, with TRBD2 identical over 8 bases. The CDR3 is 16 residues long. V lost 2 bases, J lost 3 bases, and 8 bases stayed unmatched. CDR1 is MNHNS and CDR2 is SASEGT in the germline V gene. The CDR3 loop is CASSEPRGGSKETQYF. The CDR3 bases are TGTGCCAGCAGTGAACCCCGGGGGGGGTCTAAAGAGACCCAGTACTTC.

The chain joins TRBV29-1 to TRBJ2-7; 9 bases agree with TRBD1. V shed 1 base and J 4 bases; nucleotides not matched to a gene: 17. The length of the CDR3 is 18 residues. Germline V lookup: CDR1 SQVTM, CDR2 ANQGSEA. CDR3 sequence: CSVEGGQGTSFFIYEQYF. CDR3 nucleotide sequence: TGCAGCGTTGAAGGCGGACAGGGGACTTCCTTTTTTATTTACGAGCAGTACTTC.

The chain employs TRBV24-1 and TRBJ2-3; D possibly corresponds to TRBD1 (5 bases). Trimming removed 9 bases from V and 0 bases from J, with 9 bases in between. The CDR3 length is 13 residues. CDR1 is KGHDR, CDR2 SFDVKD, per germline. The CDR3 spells CATGAASTDTQYF. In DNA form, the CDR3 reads TGTGCCACCGGGGCGGCTAGCACAGATACGCAGTATTTT.

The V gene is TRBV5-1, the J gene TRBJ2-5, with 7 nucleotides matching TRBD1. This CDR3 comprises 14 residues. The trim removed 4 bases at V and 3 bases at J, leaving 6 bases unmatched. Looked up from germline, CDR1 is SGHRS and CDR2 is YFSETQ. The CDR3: CASSVAGTEETQYF. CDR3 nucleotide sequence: TGCGCCAGCAGCGTCGCCGGGACAGAAGAGACCCAGTACTTC.

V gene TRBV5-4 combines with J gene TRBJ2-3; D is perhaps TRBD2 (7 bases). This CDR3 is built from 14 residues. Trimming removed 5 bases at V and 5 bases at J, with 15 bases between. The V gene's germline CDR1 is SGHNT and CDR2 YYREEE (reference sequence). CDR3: CASSTGGPRDTQYF. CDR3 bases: TGTGCCAGCAGTACGGGGGGCCCAAGAGATACGCAGTATTTT.

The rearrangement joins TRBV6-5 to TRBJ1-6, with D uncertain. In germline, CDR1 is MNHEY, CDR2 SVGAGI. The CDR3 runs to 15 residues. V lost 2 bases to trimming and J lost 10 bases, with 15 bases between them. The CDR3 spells CASSYEARVGSPLHF. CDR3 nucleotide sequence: TGTGCCAGCAGTTACGAAGCTCGGGTCGGCTCACCCCTCCACTTT.

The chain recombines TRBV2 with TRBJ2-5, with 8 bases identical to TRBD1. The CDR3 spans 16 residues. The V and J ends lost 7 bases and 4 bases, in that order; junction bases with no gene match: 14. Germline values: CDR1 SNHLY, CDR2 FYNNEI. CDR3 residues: CASTDDRGLVGETQYF. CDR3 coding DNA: TGTGCCAGCACCGACGACAGGGGACTCGTCGGAGAGACCCAGTACTTC.

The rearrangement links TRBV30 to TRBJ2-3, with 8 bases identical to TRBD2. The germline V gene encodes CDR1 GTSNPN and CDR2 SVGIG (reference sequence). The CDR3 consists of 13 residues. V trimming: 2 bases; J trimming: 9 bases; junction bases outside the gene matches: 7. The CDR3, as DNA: TGTGCCTGGAGTACCTTTAGCGGGGTCACGCAGTATTTT. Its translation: CAWSTFSGVTQYF. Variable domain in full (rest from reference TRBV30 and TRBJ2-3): SQTIHQWPATLVQPVGSPLSLECTVEGTSNPNLYWYRQAAGRGLQLLFYSVGIGQISSEVPQNLSASRPQDRQFILSSKKLLLSDSGFYLCAWSTFSGVTQYFGPGTRLTVL.

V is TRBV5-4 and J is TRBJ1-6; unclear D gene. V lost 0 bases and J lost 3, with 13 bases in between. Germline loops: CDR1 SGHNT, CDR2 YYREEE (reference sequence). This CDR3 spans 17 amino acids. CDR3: CASSLAGDGIYNSPLHF. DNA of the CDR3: TGTGCCAGCAGCTTGGCAGGCGACGGCATCTATAATTCACCCCTCCACTTT.

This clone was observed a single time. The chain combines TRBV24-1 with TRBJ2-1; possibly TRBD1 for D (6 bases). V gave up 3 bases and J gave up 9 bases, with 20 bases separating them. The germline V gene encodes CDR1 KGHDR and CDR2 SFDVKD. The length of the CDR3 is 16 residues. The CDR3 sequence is CATSDQMGQLAGEQFF. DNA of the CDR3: TGTGCCACCAGTGATCAGATGGGACAACTCGCGGGTGAGCAGTTCTTC.

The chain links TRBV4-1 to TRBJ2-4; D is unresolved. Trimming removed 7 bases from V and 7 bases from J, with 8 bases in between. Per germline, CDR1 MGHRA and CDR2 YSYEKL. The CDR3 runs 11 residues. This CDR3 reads CASTSDNIQYF. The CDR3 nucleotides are TGCGCCAGCACCTCAGATAACATTCAGTACTTC.

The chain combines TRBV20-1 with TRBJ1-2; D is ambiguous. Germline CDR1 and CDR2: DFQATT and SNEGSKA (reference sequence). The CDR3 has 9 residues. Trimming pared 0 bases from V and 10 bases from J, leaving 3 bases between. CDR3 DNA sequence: TGCAGTGCTAGAGAGGCCTACACCTTC. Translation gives CSAREAYTF.

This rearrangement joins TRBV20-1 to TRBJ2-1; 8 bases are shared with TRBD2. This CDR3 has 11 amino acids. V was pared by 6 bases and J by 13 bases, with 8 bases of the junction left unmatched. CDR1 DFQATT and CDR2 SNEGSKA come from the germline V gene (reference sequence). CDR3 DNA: TGCAGTGCATCGGGGGGGCTCATCCAGTTCTTC. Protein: CSASGGLIQFF.